The T cell receptor (beta chain) described here comes from a study of T cell repertoires in ileal Crohn's disease. Only in-frame clones appear in the TCRdb table, and some are missing; sequencing was by immunoSEQ multiplex PCR. The sample includes 13,000 to 15,000 clones, 87% of them seen just once. V lost 5 bases and J lost 7; bases outside the gene matches: 18. Germline V gene lookup returns CDR1 SGHAT and CDR2 FQNNGV. This CDR3 is built from 17 residues. Sequenced sample: ileal tissue. The genes are TRBV11-2 and TRBJ2-7; TRBD2 aligns across 9 bases. The TCR was taken from an adult with Crohn's disease. The CDR3 reads CASSLHAGRGGRGEQYF. The CDR3 DNA reads as TGTGCCAGCAGCCTCCACGCAGGTCGGGGCGGGAGGGGTGAGCAGTACTTC.